The clone carrying this TCR beta chain was seen a handful of times. Its antigen is not known. These data originate in a study of T cells after yellow fever vaccination. Across the study: Libraries from low-cell-number fractions were prepared with the SMART-Seq v4 Ultra Low Input RNA kit.

The germline V gene encodes CDR1 SGDLS and CDR2 YYNGEE. V lost 4 bases to trimming and J lost 5 bases; unmatched junction nucleotides: 4. This CDR3 contains 15 residues. General study points: Re-detected after boosting: most primary clones, 96% of CD4 and about 85% of CD8.

Universal primer sites and UMIs were introduced during 5'RACE template-switching synthesis of TCR cDNA. One entry per CDR3 protein, called by TCRdb with MiXCR from the 5' RACE reads. The repertoire consists of about 210,000 distinct CDR3 sequences, with more than 6.5% occurring once and the leading ten covering 1.1%. The source of this sequence is a man aged 25 to 40 who received the YFV17D yellow fever vaccine. V and J are TRBV9 and TRBJ2-1; 12 positions agree with TRBD2. The source material was CD4+ T cells sorted from PBMCs, sampled on the day of the yellow fever booster vaccination. CDR3 sequence: CASSQTSGRHNEQFF. The CDR3, as DNA: TGTGCCAGCAGCCAAACTAGCGGGAGGCACAATGAGCAGTTCTTC.